This record concerns one T cell receptor beta chain sequence. This clone occurred once. Its target antigen remains unknown. Nothing much larger sits one base from this clone, and base qualities are not available. TCRbeta CDR3 regions were amplified from genomic DNA using the immunoSEQ Assay, a bias-controlled multiplex PCR. Regarding the original processing steps: Within the assay, amplification of reference gene primers was used to estimate how many nucleated cells each sample contained. To quantify the absolute abundance of each unique TCRbeta CDR3 rearrangement, sequence reads were collapsed and filtered. Productive Simpson clonality was computed per sample as the square root of Simpson's diversity index over productive rearrangements. TCRdb provides this immuneACCESS table in a form limited to in-frame rearrangements. Some clones are lacking; in checked studies, under half of them reflect an unresolved V gene, and why the rest are absent is not known. V and J calls and clone size are as listed in that table; D and trimming were resolved from the DNA. Present in this sample are 55,000 to 75,000 clones, about 81% of which were seen just once. Roughly 8.3% of the sample rests with the top ten.

This sample is drawn from a study of blood T cell repertoires in COVID-19 (TCRdb year 2020). As for the study more broadly: Samples from collaborators originated in the United States, Italy and Spain and spanned both the acute and convalescent phases of COVID-19. The material from the prospective study consisted of cDNA or gDNA derived from T cells, B-cell-depleted T cells, or PBMCs. Subjects who had been exposed to COVID-19, were actively infected with it, or had recovered from it provided the deeply sampled blood TCRbeta repertoires that made up the dataset. The repertoires were released in a freely available public database meant as a resource for research on the immune response to SARS-CoV-2. Samples were obtained from the ongoing ImmuneRACE study (first 160 participants) and from some 1,200 subjects provided by 6 global collaborators. The sample metadata nearly always contained a de-identified subject ID, COVID-19 status, age in years and sex. Where available, HLA class I and class II types were obtained from metadata supplied by the sample provider rather than from assay-based typing. Overall study outcomes, separate from this receptor: How much clinical and demographic metadata was included differed by source and by participant, and the metadata was provided uncurated.

V is cut back by 3 bases and J by 2 bases, with 5 bases in the junction unmatched. CDR1 and CDR2, looked up from the germline V gene (reference sequence), are SEHNR and FQNEAQ. The CDR3 measures 16 amino acids from cysteine to phenylalanine. Only the CDR3 DNA is retained, 48 bases long and in frame from the first base. Collaborating institutions collected whole blood in K2EDTA tubes following their own protocols. For TCRbeta analysis, collaborators shipped samples in one of three forms: frozen whole blood, isolated PBMCs, or DNA extracted from either of those sample types. The chain is encoded by TRBV7-9 joined to TRBJ2-5, with TRBD1 matching 11 junction bases. Sequencing was carried out using peripheral blood. The sequence was collected from a human donor in a cohort sampled during active COVID-19. The bases are TGTGCCAGCAGCTTTCGGACAGGGGGCGGTCAAGAGACCCAGTACTTC. Translated, this gives CASSFRTGGGQETQYF.